This TCR beta chain comes out of a study of T cell repertoires in cytomegalovirus infection. This clonotype has just a few counts. Antigen unknown. The CDR3 is 14 residues long. After removal of 5 bases from V and 5 bases from J, the junction contained 6 bases not matched to a gene. TCRdb re-called the reads with MiXCR, one entry per CDR3 protein. Counted here are roughly 78,000 distinct CDR3 sequences, roughly 40% occurring once; the ten biggest clones make up more than 85%. The rearrangement links TRBV12-3 or TRBV12-4 to TRBJ2-7; TRBD2 aligns across 10 bases. The material was CD8+ T cells from cultured PBMCs, obtained from culture after CMV antigen stimulation. This receptor was obtained from a human donor in good health (CMV status not recorded). Some clones in this sample may be carry-over from other donors' samples. CDR3 DNA sequence: TGTGCCAGCAGTCCCTTAGCGGGGGGCCACGAGCAGTACTTC. It codes for CASSPLAGGHEQYF.